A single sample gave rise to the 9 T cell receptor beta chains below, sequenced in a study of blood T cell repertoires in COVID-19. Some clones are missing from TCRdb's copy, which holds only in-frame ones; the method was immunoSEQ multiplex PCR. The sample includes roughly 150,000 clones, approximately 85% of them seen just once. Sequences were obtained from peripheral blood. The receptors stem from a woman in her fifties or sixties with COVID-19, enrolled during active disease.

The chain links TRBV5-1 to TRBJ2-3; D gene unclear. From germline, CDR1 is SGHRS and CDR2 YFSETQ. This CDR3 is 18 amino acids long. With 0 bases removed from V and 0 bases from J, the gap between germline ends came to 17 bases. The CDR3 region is CASSLASQSLSSTDTQYF. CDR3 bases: TGCGCCAGCAGCTTGGCCTCACAGAGCCTCTCTAGCACAGATACGCAGTATTTT.

CDR3 loop: CASSFPRAIGETQYF. For the CDR3, the DNA is TGTGCCAGCAGCTTCCCCAGGGCTATTGGAGAGACCCAGTACTTC. The chain recombines TRBV7-9 with TRBJ2-5; D perhaps matches TRBD1 (5 bases). The CDR3 spans 15 residues. CDR1 is SEHNR and CDR2 is FQNEAQ in the germline V gene (reference sequence). The V end lost 3 bases, the J end lost 4 bases, and 15 bases lay between the germline ends.

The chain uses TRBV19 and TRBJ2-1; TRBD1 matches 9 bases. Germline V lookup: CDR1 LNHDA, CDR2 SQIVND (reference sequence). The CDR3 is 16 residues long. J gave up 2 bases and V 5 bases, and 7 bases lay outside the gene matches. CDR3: CASSDPGQGPYNEQFF. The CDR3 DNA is TGTGCCAGTAGTGATCCGGGACAGGGCCCCTACAATGAGCAGTTCTTC. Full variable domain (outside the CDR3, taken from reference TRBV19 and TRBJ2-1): DGGITQSPKYLFRKEGQNVTLSCEQNLNHDAMYWYRQDPGQGLRLIYYSQIVNDFQKGDIAEGYSVSREKKESFPLTVTSAQKNPTAFYLCASSDPGQGPYNEQFFGPGTRLTVL.

The DNA of the CDR3 is TGTGCCAGCAGCTCGACAGGGGTATCTGTAAACACTGAAGCTTTCTTT. As protein: CASSSTGVSVNTEAFF. This chain connects TRBV14 to TRBJ1-1; 8 bases agree with TRBD1. This CDR3 region has 16 residues. CDR1 and CDR2 (germline): SGHDN, FVKESK. V gave up 5 bases and J gave up 2 bases; unmatched junction bases: 10.

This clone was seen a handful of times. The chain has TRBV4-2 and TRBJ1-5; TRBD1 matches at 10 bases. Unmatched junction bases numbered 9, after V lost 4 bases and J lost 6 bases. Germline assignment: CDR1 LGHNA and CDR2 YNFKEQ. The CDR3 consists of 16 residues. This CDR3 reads CASSPWTGTGVQPQHF. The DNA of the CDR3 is TGTGCCAGCAGCCCTTGGACGGGGACAGGGGTTCAGCCCCAGCATTTT.

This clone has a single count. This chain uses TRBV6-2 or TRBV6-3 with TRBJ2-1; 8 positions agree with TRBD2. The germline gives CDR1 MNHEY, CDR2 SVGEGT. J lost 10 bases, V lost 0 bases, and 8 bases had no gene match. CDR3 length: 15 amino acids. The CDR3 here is CASSYSSGGPREQFF. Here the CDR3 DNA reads TGTGCCAGCAGTTACTCGTCGGGGGGGCCACGGGAGCAGTTCTTC.

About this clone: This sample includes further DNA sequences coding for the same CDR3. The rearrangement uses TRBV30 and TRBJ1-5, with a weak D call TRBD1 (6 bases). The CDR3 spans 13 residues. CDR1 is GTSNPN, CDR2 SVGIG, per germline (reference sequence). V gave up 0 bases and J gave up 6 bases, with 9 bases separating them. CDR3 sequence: CAWSVQGGQPQHF. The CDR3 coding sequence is TGTGCCTGGAGTGTACAAGGGGGTCAGCCCCAGCATTTT. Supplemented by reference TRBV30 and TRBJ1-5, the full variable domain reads SQTIHQWPATLVQPVGSPLSLECTVEGTSNPNLYWYRQAAGRGLQLLFYSVGIGQISSEVPQNLSASRPQDRQFILSSKKLLLSDSGFYLCAWSVQGGQPQHFGDGTRLSIL.

CDR3 sequence reads: CASSLFMGNGGTGDSPLHF. CDR3 nucleotide sequence: TGTGCCAGCAGTTTATTCATGGGGAACGGGGGGACAGGGGATTCACCCCTCCACTTT. This sequence joins TRBV28 and TRBJ1-6; 10 nucleotides line up with TRBD1. CDR1 is MDHEN and CDR2 is SYDVKM in the germline V gene. The CDR3 has 19 residues. After removal of 1 base from V and 8 bases from J, the junction contained 14 bases not matched to a gene. Complete variable domain (other parts from reference TRBV28 and TRBJ1-6): DVKVTQSSRYLVKRTGEKVFLECVQDMDHENMFWYRQDPGLGLRLIYFSYDVKMKEKGDIPEGYSVSREKKERFSLILESASTNQTSMYLCASSLFMGNGGTGDSPLHFGNGTRLTVT.

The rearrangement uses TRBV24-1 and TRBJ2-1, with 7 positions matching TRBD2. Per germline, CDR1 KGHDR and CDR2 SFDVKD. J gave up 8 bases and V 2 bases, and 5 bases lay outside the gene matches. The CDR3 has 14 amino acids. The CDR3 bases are TGTGCCACCAGTGATTCTGGAGGGAGGGATGAGCAGTTCTTC. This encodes CATSDSGGRDEQFF.